The 10 T cell receptor beta chains below come from one sample, sequenced in a study of regulatory T cells in long-lasting Graves disease. Described time point: persistent/refractory GD, antithyroid drugs over 5 years with positive TRAb. The authors made the TCR library using RNA they extracted from PBMCs. Construction of TCR beta libraries relied on iRepertoire HTBI primers and on Arm-PCR targeting CDR3 regions. From the multiplex PCR reads, TCRdb called clonotypes with MiXCR, one entry per CDR3 protein. The table includes fewer than 400,000 distinct CDR3 sequences, around 20% detected once. The sample consisted of peripheral blood mononuclear cells (PBMCs), taken when the disease was refractory, from a patient treated with antithyroid drugs. These receptors all stem from a female donor with Graves disease.

Ten or more counts support this clonotype. The chain joins TRBV28 to TRBJ1-1, with no clear D. Germline V gene data show CDR1 as MDHEN and CDR2 as SYDVKM. There are 13 residues in the CDR3. V lost 2 bases to trimming and J lost 5 bases, with 9 bases between them. This CDR3 is CASSLPTVTEAFF. For the CDR3, the DNA is TGTGCCAGCAGTTTACCCACAGTTACTGAAGCTTTCTTT.

The CDR3 loop reads CASSYQGFQNEKLFF. In DNA form, the CDR3 reads TGTGCCAGCAGCTACCAGGGATTTCAGAATGAAAAACTGTTTTTT. V is TRBV7-9 and J is TRBJ1-4; D perhaps matches TRBD1 (5 bases). From germline, CDR1 is SEHNR and CDR2 FQNEAQ (reference sequence). V shed 4 bases and J shed 5 bases, with 14 bases lying between them. The CDR3 covers 15 residues.

This clonotype was observed a few times. DNA of the CDR3: TGTGCCAGCAGCCTCTGGACAGGGGCGAACACCGGGGAGCTGTTTTTT. Its translation: CASSLWTGANTGELFF. This chain joins TRBV11-2 and TRBJ2-2, with 9 bases matching TRBD1. This CDR3 is 16 amino acids long. The junction had 4 bases not matched to a gene; V was cut back by 5 bases and J by 0 bases. Germline-derived CDR1 and CDR2 are SGHAT and FQNNGV. The variable domain in full, completed from reference TRBV11-2 and TRBJ2-2, reads EAGVAQSPRYKIIEKRQSVAFWCNPISGHATLYWYQQILGQGPKLLIQFQNNGVVDDSQLPKDRFSAERLKGVDSTLKIQPAKLEDSAVYLCASSLWTGANTGELFFGEGSRLTVL.

This clonotype was counted only a few times. This chain links TRBV5-4 with TRBJ1-2, with 8 bases fitting TRBD1. V was pared by 4 bases and J by 5 bases, with 13 bases of the junction left unmatched. Per the germline V gene, CDR1 is SGHNT and CDR2 is YYREEE (reference sequence). There are 16 residues in the CDR3. CDR3 sequence (DNA): TGTGCCAGCAGCCTAGGGACAGGACAAACTGCTTATGGCTACACCTTC. It translates to CASSLGTGQTAYGYTF.

The chain is built from TRBV6-9 and TRBJ2-7; D unclear. V was pared by 2 bases and J by 0 bases, with 23 bases between. CDR3 length equals 19 residues. The germline CDR1 and CDR2 sequences are MNHGY and SVAAGI. The CDR3 sequence: CASSYLAIPLSMSSYEQYF. In DNA form, the CDR3 reads TGTGCCAGCAGTTATCTTGCCATACCCCTGTCAATGAGCTCCTACGAGCAGTACTTC.

The sample holds many counts of this clonotype. This chain links TRBV2 with TRBJ2-7; 7 nucleotides line up with TRBD1. This CDR3 region has 12 residues. Trimming cost V 2 bases and J 6 bases; bases outside gene matches: 1. The germline gives CDR1 SNHLY, CDR2 FYNNEI. CDR3 in DNA: TGTGCCAGCAGTGAAACAGGGGTCGAGCAGTACTTC. This translates into CASSETGVEQYF.

This clonotype was seen a handful of times. This rearrangement joins TRBV6-2 or TRBV6-3 to TRBJ2-5; TRBD2 might be the D (5 bases). From germline, CDR1 is MNHEY and CDR2 SVGEGT. V shed 4 bases and J shed 7 bases, with 13 bases lying between them. CDR3 size: 13 residues. CDR3 in DNA: TGTGCCAGCAGTTCTCTAGGAGGTGTGACCCAGTACTTC. The encoded protein is CASSSLGGVTQYF.

This clonotype showed up many times. The chain is built from TRBV3-1 and TRBJ2-5; 13 nucleotides match TRBD2. Germline lookup yields CDR1 LGHDT and CDR2 YNNKEL (reference sequence). The CDR3 loop spans 14 amino acids. Trimming at V came to 4 bases and at J to 6 bases, leaving 2 bases not matched to a gene. The CDR3 sequence is CASSRTSGSKTQYF. For the CDR3, the DNA is TGTGCCAGCAGCCGGACTAGCGGGAGTAAGACCCAGTACTTC.

This clonotype was counted ten times or more. The chain links TRBV7-2 to TRBJ1-5; D gene uncertain. The CDR3 has 13 amino acids. The germline V gene has CDR1 SGHTA and CDR2 FQGNSA. V was pared by 2 bases and J by 0 bases, with 2 bases between. In nucleotides, the CDR3 is TGTGCCAGCAGCTTACGTAGCAATCAGCCCCAGCATTTT. This encodes CASSLRSNQPQHF.

In its sample, this clonotype was seen a few times. The CDR3 does not end in the conserved phenylalanine or tryptophan, so this is likely a read error. The DNA is omitted, as the CDR3 cannot be located on it reliably, and the CDR3 follows TCRdb's listing. The rearrangement uses TRBV10-3 and TRBJ2-7; the table calls TRBD2, which could not be checked here. Looked up from germline, CDR1 is ENHRY and CDR2 is SYGVKD. The length of the CDR3 is 11 amino acids, counting both ends. CDR3 sequence: CAISESDRLAL.